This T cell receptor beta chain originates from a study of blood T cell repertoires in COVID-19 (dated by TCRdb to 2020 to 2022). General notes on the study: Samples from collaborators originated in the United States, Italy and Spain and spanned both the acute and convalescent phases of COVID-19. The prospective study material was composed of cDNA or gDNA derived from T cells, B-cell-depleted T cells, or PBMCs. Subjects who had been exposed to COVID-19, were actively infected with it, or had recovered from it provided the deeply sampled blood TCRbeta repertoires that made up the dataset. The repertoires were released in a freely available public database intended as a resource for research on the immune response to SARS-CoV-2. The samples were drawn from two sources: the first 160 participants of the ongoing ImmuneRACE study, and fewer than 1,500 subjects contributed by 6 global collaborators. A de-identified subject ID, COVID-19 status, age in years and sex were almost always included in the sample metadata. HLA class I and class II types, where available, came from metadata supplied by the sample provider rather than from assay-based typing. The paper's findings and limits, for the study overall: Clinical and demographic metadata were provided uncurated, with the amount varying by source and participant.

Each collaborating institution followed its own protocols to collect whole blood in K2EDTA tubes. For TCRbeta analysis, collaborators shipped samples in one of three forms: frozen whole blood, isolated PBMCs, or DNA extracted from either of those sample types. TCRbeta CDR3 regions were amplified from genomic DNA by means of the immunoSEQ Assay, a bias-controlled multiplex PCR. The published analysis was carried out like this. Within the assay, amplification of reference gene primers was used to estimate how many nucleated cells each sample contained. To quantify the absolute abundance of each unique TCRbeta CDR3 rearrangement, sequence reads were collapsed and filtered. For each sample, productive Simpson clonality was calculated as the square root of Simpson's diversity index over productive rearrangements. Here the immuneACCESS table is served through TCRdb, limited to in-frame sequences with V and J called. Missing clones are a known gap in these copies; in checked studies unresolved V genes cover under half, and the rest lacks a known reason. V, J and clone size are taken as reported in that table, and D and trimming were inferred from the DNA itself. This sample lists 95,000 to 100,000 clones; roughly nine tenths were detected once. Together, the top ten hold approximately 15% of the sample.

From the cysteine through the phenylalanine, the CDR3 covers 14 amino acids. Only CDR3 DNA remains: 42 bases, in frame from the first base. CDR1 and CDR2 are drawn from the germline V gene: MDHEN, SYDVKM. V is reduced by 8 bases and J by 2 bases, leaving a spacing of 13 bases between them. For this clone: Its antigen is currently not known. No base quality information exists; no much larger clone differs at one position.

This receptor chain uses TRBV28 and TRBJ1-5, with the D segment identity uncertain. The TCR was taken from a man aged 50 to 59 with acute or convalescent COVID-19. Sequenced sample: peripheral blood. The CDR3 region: CASDPLVGNQPQHF. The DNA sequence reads TGTGCCAGCGATCCACTAGTGGGCAATCAGCCCCAGCATTTT.